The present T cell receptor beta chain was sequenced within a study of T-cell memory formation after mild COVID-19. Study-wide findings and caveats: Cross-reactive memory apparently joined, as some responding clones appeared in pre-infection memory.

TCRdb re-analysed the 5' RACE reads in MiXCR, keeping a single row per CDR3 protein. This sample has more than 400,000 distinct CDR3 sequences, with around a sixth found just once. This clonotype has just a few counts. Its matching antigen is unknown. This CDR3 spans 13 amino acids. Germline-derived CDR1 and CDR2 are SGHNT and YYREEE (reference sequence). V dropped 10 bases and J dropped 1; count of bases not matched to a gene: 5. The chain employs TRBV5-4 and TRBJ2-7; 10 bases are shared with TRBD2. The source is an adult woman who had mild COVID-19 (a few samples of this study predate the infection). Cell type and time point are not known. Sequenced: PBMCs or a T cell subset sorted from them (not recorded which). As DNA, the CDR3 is TGTGCCGGGAGGACTAGCGGTTCCTACGAGCAGTACTTC. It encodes CAGRTSGSYEQYF.